The entry below gives a single T cell receptor beta chain sequence along with its context. Its antigen is not known. Sample-barcoded 5' priming and a J-beta primer mix drove a second PCR of roughly 6 to 12 cycles. In TCRdb, the 5' RACE reads were re-called with MiXCR into one record per CDR3 protein. Found here are more than 900,000 distinct CDR3 sequences, about 23% of them singletons; the top ten hold around 0.75%. This CDR3 spans 13 amino acids. V was cut by 6 bases and J by 1 base, with 13 bases left in between. Germline loops: CDR1 SQVTM, CDR2 ANQGSEA. The sample comes from a study of blood T cells in healthy people across ages. Regarding the study as a whole: Among T cells, TCR beta diversity per million cells dropped roughly linearly as age rose.

These data were also filed under a second study, of T cells of mothers and their children.

Material: blood. This chain uses TRBV29-1 with TRBJ2-7, with unresolved D. The receptor comes from a girl aged 2 to 10 in good health. CDR3 protein: CSVALPGSYEQYF. The CDR3 DNA sequence: TGCAGCGTGGCCCTTCCCGGATCCTACGAGCAGTACTTC.